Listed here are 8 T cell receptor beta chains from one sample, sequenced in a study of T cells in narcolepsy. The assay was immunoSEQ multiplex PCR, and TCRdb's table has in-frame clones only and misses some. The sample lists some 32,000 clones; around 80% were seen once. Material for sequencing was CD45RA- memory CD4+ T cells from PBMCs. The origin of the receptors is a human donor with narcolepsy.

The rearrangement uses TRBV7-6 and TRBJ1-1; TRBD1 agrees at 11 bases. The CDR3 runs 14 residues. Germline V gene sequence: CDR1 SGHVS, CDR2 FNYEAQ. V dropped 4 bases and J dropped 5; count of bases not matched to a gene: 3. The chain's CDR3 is CASSSGQGDTEAFF. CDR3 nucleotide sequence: TGTGCCAGCAGCTCGGGACAGGGGGATACTGAAGCTTTCTTT.

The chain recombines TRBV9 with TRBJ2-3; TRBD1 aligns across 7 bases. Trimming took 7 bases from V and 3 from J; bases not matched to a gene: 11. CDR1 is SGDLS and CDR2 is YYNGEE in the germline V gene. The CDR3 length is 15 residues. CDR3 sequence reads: CASSETGHKTDTQYF. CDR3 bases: TGTGCCAGCTCCGAGACAGGGCACAAAACAGATACGCAGTATTTT.

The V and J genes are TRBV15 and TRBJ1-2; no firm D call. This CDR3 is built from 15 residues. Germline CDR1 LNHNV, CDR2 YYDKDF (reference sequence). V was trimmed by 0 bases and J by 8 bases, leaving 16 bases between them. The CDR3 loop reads CATSRDGDRRRGYTF. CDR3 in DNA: TGTGCCACCAGCAGAGACGGCGACCGGCGACGCGGCTACACCTTC. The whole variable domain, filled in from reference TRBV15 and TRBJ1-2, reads DAMVIQNPRYQVTQFGKPVTLSCSQTLNHNVMYWYQQKSSQAPKLLFHYYDKDFNNEADTPDNFQSRRPNTSFCFLDIRSPGLGDTAMYLCATSRDGDRRRGYTFGSGTRLTVV.

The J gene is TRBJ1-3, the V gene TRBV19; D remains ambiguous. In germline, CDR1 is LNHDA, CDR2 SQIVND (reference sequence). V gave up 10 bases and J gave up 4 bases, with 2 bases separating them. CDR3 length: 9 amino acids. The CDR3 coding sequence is TGTGCCACCGGAAACACCATATATTTT. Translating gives CATGNTIYF.

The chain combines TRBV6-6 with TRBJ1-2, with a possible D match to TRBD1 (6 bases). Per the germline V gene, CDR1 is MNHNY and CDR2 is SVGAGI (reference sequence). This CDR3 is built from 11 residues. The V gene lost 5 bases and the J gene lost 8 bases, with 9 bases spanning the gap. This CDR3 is CASSTGSGYTF. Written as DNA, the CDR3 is TGTGCCAGCAGTACAGGGTCCGGCTACACCTTC.

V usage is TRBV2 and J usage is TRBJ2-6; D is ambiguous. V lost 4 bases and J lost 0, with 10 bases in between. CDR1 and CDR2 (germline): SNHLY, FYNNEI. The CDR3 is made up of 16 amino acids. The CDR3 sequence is CASSVKGRSGANVLTF. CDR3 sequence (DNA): TGTGCCAGCAGTGTTAAGGGTCGCTCTGGGGCCAACGTCCTGACTTTC. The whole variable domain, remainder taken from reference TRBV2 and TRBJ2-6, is EPEVTQTPSHQVTQMGQEVILRCVPISNHLYFYWYRQILGQKVEFLVSFYNNEISEKSEIFDDQFSVERPDGSNFTLKIRSTKLEDSAMYFCASSVKGRSGANVLTFGAGSRLTVL.

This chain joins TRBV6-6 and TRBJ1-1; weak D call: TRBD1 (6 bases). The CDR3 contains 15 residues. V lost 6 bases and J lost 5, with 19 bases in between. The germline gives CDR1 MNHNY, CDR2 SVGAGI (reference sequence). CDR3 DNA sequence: TGTGCCAGCAGCCGAACCGTACAGGGCTTAACTGAAGCTTTCTTT. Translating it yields CASSRTVQGLTEAFF.

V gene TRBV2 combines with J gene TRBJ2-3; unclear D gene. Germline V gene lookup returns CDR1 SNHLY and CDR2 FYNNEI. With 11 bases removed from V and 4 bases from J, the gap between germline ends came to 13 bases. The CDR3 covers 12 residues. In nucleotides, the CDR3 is TGTGCCGGAGACGGCTCGGCAGATACGCAGTATTTT. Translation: CAGDGSADTQYF.